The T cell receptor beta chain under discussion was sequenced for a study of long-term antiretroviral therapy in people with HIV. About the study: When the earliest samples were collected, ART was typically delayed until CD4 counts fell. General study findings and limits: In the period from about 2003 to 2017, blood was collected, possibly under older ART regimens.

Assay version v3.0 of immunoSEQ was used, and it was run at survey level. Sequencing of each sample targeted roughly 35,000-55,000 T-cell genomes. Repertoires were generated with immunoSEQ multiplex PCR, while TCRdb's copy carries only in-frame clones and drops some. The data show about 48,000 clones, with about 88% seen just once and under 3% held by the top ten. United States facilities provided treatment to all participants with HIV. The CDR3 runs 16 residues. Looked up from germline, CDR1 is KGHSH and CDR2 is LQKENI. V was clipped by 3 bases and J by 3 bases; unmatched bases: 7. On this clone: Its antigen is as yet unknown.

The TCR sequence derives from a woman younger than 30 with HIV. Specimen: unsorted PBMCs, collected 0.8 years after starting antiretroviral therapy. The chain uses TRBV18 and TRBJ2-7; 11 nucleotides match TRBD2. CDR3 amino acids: CASSPLGTSGSYEQYF. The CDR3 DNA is TGTGCCAGCTCACCCCTCGGGACTAGCGGTAGCTACGAGCAGTACTTC.